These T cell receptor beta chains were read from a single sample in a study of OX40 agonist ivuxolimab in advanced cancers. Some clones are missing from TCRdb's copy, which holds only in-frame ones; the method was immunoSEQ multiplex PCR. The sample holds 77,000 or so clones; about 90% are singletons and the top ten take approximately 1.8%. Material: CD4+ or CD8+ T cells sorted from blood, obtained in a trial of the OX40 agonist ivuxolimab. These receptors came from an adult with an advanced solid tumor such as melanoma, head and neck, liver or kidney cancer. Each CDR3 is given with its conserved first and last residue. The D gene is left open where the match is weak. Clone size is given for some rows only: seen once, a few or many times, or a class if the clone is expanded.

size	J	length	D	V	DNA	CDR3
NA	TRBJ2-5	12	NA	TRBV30	TGTGCCTGGAGTCCTAGCTCGGAGACCCAGTACTTC	CAWSPSSETQYF
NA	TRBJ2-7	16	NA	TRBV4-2	TGTGCCAGCAGCCAAGATGGCCAGGGGCTACCCTACGAGCAGTACTTC	CASSQDGQGLPYEQYF
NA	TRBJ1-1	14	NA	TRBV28	TGTGCCACTACGGCGGGGGTTCCGAACACTGAAGCTTTCTTT	CATTAGVPNTEAFF
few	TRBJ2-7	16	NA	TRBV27	TGTGCCAGCAGTTTATCGTTCCCTTCCCAAAGCTACGAGCAGTACTTC	CASSLSFPSQSYEQYF
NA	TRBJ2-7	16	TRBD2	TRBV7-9	TGTGCCAGCAGCTTCCCCGGACTAGCATCGGCAGACGAGCAGTACTTC	CASSFPGLASADEQYF
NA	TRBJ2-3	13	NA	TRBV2	TGTGCCAGCAGTGTTGAGGCCAGAAATACGCAGTATTTT	CASSVEARNTQYF
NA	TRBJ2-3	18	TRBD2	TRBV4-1	TGCGCCGCGCCCCTTCCGGGACTAGATCAATTGGGCGCAGATACGCAGTATTTT	CAAPLPGLDQLGADTQYF
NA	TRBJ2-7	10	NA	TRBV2	TGTGCCAGTTCTGAAAACGGGCAGTACTTC	CASSENGQYF
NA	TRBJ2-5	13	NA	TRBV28	TGTGCCAGCAGCCAGCCAAGTACGGGGTTTGGGTACTTC	CASSQPSTGFGYF
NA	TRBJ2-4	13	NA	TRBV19	TGTGCCAGTAGTGTCGAGGCCCAACTCATTCAGTACTTC	CASSVEAQLIQYF
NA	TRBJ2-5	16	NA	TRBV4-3	TGCGCCAGCAGCCAAGATTGGCTGGGGACGGGAGAGACCCAGTACTTC	CASSQDWLGTGETQYF
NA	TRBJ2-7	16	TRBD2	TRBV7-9	TGTGCCAGCAGTAATACCGGGACTAGCGGTTCCTACGAGCAGTACTTC	CASSNTGTSGSYEQYF